This TCR beta chain was sequenced for a study of OX40 agonist ivuxolimab in advanced cancers. Looking at the study overall: It was ivuxolimab, an agonistic anti-OX40 (CD134) antibody, that patients were treated with. Points from the study as a whole: The average count of expanded clones was higher among CD8+ T cells than among CD4+. Some patients who did not respond also had low normalized T-cell clonal expansion.

Concerning this clone: The antigen remains unidentified.

CDR1 and CDR2 from the germline V gene are SQVTM and ANQGSEA. Germline trimming cut 7 bases from V and 3 bases from J; bases unmatched to any gene: 2. The CDR3 totals 11 residues. The repertoire was sequenced with immunoSEQ multiplex PCR; TCRdb's copy has only in-frame clones and lacks some. The profile covers roughly 60,000 clones, with roughly nine tenths appearing a single time and about 1% taken by the ten largest. This TCR came from an adult with an advanced solid tumor such as melanoma, head and neck, liver or kidney cancer. The V gene is TRBV29-1, the J gene TRBJ2-7, with 8 bases aligning to TRBD2. Sequenced material: CD4+ or CD8+ T cells sorted from blood, taken in a trial of the OX40 agonist ivuxolimab. The CDR3 sequence: CSGTSGYEQYF. CDR3 sequence (DNA): TGCAGCGGTACTAGCGGCTACGAGCAGTACTTC.